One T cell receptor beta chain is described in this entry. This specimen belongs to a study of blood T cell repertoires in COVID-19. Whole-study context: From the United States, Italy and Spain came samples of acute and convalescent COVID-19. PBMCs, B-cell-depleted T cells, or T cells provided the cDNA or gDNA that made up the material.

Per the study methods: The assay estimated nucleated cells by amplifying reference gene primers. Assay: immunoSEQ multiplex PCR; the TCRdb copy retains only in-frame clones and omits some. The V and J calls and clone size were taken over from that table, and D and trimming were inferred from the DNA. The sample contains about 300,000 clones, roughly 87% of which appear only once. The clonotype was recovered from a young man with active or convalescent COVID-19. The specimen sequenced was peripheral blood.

The CDR3 DNA follows: TGTGCCAGCAGCCCCCAGGACAGCAATGAGCAGTTCTTC. Translated: CASSPQDSNEQFF. The J gene is TRBJ2-1, the V gene TRBV11-2; D possibly corresponds to TRBD1 (6 bases). CDR1 and CDR2 from the germline V gene are SGHAT and FQNNGV. Trimming took off 5 bases at V and 6 bases at J, with 11 bases between the two ends. The CDR3 runs to 13 residues.